This T cell receptor (beta chain) emerged from a study of cytomegalovirus exposure and HLA in healthy donors. The ends lost 6 bases at V and 6 bases at J; junction bases unmatched: 16. This CDR3 has 16 residues. Per germline, CDR1 MDHEN and CDR2 SYDVKM. PCR primers comprised 60 Vbeta and 13 Jbeta primers. Assay used: immunoSEQ multiplex PCR; TCRdb lists only in-frame clones, some missing. Among approximately 75,000 clones, 70% to 85% were seen once, and the ten largest hold 15% to 20%. The J gene is TRBJ1-2, the V gene TRBV28; the match to TRBD1 covers 7 bases. This clonotype was obtained from an older man in good health and CMV-seropositive. The specimen sequenced was PBMCs. CDR3 DNA sequence: TGTGCCAGCAGCCTGATCACTAGGGGGCGCCTCGATGGCTACACCTTC. It encodes CASSLITRGRLDGYTF.